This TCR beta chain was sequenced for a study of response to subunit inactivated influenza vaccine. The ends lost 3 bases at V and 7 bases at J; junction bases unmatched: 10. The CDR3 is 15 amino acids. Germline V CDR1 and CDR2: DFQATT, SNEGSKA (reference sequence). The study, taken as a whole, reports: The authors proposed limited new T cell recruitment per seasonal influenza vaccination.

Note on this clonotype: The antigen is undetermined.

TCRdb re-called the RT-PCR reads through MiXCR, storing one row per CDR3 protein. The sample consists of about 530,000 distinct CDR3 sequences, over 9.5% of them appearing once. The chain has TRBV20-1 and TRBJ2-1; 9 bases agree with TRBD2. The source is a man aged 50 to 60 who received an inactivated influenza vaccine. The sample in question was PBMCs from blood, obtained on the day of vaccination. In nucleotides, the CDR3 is TGCAGTGCTAGTGACCTAGCGGGGCTTGGAAATGAGCAGTTCTTC. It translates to CSASDLAGLGNEQFF.